Listed below are T cell receptor beta chains from one sample, sequenced in a study of T-cell memory formation after mild COVID-19. One entry per CDR3 protein, called by TCRdb with MiXCR from the 5' RACE reads. The profile shows under 200,000 distinct CDR3 sequences, 25% to 40% of them singletons. The specimen was PBMCs or a T cell subset sorted from them (not recorded which). These receptors came from an adult woman who had mild COVID-19 (a few samples of this study predate the infection). Cell type and time point are not known. CDR3s include the opening cysteine and the closing phenylalanine or tryptophan. The D gene is left open where the match is weak. The listing skips clone size in some rows; elsewhere it reads once, few, many or a size class.

v_gene	j_gene	d_gene	abundance	CDR3aa	CDR3nt
TRBV11-3	TRBJ2-1	.	.	CASSSRQDNEQFF	TGTGCCAGCAGCTCACGACAGGACAATGAGCAGTTCTTC
TRBV20-1	TRBJ1-2	TRBD1	.	CSAPQTGPLYGYTF	TGCAGTGCTCCGCAGACAGGGCCTTTGTATGGCTACACCTTC
TRBV7-6	TRBJ2-7	.	few	CASSLSRQGSYEQYF	TGTGCCAGCAGCTTATCTCGCCAGGGCTCCTACGAGCAGTACTTC
TRBV9	TRBJ2-3	.	.	CASSVGGQATDTQYF	TGTGCCAGCAGCGTAGGAGGGCAGGCCACAGATACGCAGTATTTT
TRBV12-3/TRBV12-4	TRBJ2-7	.	few	CASSLEGGEFYEQYF	TGTGCCAGCAGTTTGGAGGGGGGTGAGTTCTACGAGCAGTACTTC
TRBV11-1	TRBJ1-2	.	.	CASSSNRDHGYTF	TGTGCCAGCAGTTCAAACAGGGACCATGGCTACACCTTC
TRBV12-3/TRBV12-4	TRBJ2-7	TRBD2	.	CASMPGLAVYEQYF	TGTGCCAGCATGCCGGGACTAGCGGTCTACGAGCAGTACTTC
TRBV20-1	TRBJ1-2	.	.	CSADKDGGSGYGYTF	TGCAGTGCGGACAAGGACGGGGGATCGGGCTATGGCTACACCTTC
TRBV7-8	TRBJ2-5	.	.	CASSLGGWETQYF	TGTGCCAGCAGCCTAGGGGGATGGGAGACCCAGTACTTC
TRBV6-5	TRBJ2-1	TRBD2	few	CASSYSIGGDDEQFF	TGTGCCAGCAGTTACTCGATCGGGGGGGATGATGAGCAGTTCTTC
TRBV4-3	TRBJ2-2	.	.	CASSQVVRRTYLTGELFF	TGCGCCAGCAGCCAAGTTGTCCGACGGACCTATTTGACCGGGGAGCTGTTTTTT
TRBV7-6	TRBJ2-3	.	.	CASSFYGRKDTQYF	TGTGCCAGCAGCTTCTACGGACGGAAGGATACGCAGTATTTT
TRBV5-1	TRBJ1-1	.	.	CASSLGGGENTEAFF	TGCGCCAGCAGCTTGGGGGGGGGAGAGAACACTGAAGCTTTCTTT
TRBV4-2	TRBJ2-3	TRBD2	.	CASSQEPSGISTDTQYF	TGTGCCAGCAGCCAAGAGCCTAGCGGGATCAGCACAGATACGCAGTATTTT
TRBV20-1	TRBJ1-6	.	.	CSAIGSYNSPLHF	TGCAGTGCTATAGGCTCCTATAATTCACCCCTCCACTTT
TRBV6-5	TRBJ1-2	.	.	CASSSPSESVIGYTF	TGTGCCAGCAGTTCCCCCTCAGAGTCAGTGATCGGCTACACCTTC
TRBV20-1	TRBJ2-7	.	.	CSAIIPGGTYEQYF	TGCAGTGCTATAATTCCAGGTGGGACTTACGAGCAGTACTTC
TRBV12-3/TRBV12-4	TRBJ1-5	TRBD1	.	CASSLGQGRQPQHF	TGTGCCAGCAGTTTGGGACAGGGAAGGCAGCCCCAGCATTTT
TRBV6-4	TRBJ2-7	TRBD2	few	CASSDSEGGLAPYEQYF	TGTGCCAGCAGTGACTCGGAGGGGGGACTAGCCCCGTACGAGCAGTACTTC
TRBV12-3/TRBV12-4	TRBJ2-1	TRBD2	few	CASSFTGTSGGSHNEQFF	TGTGCCAGCAGTTTTACCGGGACTAGCGGGGGGTCCCATAATGAGCAGTTCTTC
TRBV9	TRBJ1-1	.	.	CASSSFSGGTEAFF	TGTGCCAGCAGCTCCTTTTCGGGGGGCACTGAAGCTTTCTTT
TRBV4-1	TRBJ2-7	.	few	CASSQESLGPMVAYEQYF	TGCGCCAGCAGCCAGGAGTCCCTGGGACCGATGGTCGCGTACGAGCAGTACTTC
TRBV9	TRBJ1-1	.	.	CASSVGANTEAFF	TGTGCCAGCAGCGTAGGTGCGAACACTGAAGCTTTCTTT
TRBV7-9	TRBJ2-7	TRBD1	.	CASSRQGDREQYF	TGTGCCAGCAGCCGACAGGGGGATCGCGAGCAGTACTTC
TRBV7-9	TRBJ1-1	.	.	CASRWLNTEAFF	TGTGCCAGCAGGTGGCTGAACACTGAAGCTTTCTTT
TRBV29-1	TRBJ2-3	.	.	CSVIRGPDTQYF	TGCAGCGTCATCAGGGGTCCAGATACGCAGTATTTT
TRBV25-1	TRBJ2-4	.	few	CASSQVGSANIQYF	TGTGCCAGCAGTCAAGTCGGGAGCGCAAACATTCAGTACTTC
TRBV7-6	TRBJ1-1	.	few	CASRQGSEAFF	TGTGCCAGCAGACAGGGTTCTGAAGCTTTCTTT
TRBV12-3/TRBV12-4	TRBJ2-5	.	.	CASSRGTQQETQYF	TGTGCCAGCAGTCGTGGGACCCAACAAGAGACCCAGTACTTC
TRBV10-2	TRBJ1-1	TRBD1	.	CASNKGAPRGTEAFF	TGCGCCAGCAATAAGGGGGCACCGAGGGGCACTGAAGCTTTCTTT
TRBV12-3/TRBV12-4	TRBJ2-1	.	.	CASSFLRNEQFF	TGTGCCAGCAGTTTTCTCCGAAATGAGCAGTTCTTC
TRBV7-9	TRBJ2-1	.	.	CASTQGEAYNEQFF	TGTGCCAGCACGCAGGGGGAGGCTTACAATGAGCAGTTCTTC
TRBV12-3/TRBV12-4	TRBJ2-7	TRBD1	.	CASSPAAGGGVQYF	TGTGCCAGCAGCCCTGCGGCAGGGGGCGGTGTGCAGTACTTC
TRBV6-5	TRBJ2-3	TRBD2	few	CASSYEPGSGSGGTDTQYF	TGTGCCAGCAGTTACGAACCAGGTAGCGGGAGCGGGGGCACAGATACGCAGTATTTT
TRBV20-1	TRBJ2-7	TRBD2	.	CSARNGGRLYEQYF	TGCAGTGCTAGGAATGGCGGGAGGCTCTACGAGCAGTACTTC
TRBV12-3/TRBV12-4	TRBJ1-1	.	.	CASSFEEGLSDTEAFF	TGTGCCAGCAGTTTTGAGGAGGGTCTTTCGGACACTGAAGCTTTCTTT
TRBV29-1	TRBJ2-7	TRBD1	.	CSVERDSSYEQYF	TGCAGCGTTGAACGGGACAGCTCCTACGAGCAGTACTTC
TRBV9	TRBJ2-1	TRBD2	.	CASSRASGSSNEQFF	TGTGCCAGCAGCAGAGCTAGCGGGAGTTCGAATGAGCAGTTCTTC
TRBV12-3/TRBV12-4	TRBJ1-1	.	.	CASSWPLPDNTEAFF	TGTGCCAGCAGTTGGCCCCTTCCAGATAACACTGAAGCTTTCTTT
TRBV24-1	TRBJ2-2	.	few	CATSDWESTGELFF	TGTGCCACCAGTGATTGGGAATCGACCGGGGAGCTGTTTTTT
TRBV7-9	TRBJ1-1	TRBD1	.	CASSSTGSEAFF	TGTGCCAGCAGCTCGACAGGGTCTGAAGCTTTCTTT
TRBV5-1	TRBJ1-2	TRBD1	many	CASSREGQVYGYTF	TGCGCCAGCAGCAGAGAGGGACAGGTCTATGGCTACACCTTC
TRBV5-6	TRBJ2-2	.	.	CASSSGLRYTGELFF	TGTGCCAGCAGCTCTGGCCTGAGGTACACCGGGGAGCTGTTTTTT
TRBV7-9	TRBJ2-1	.	few	CASSFGTEDNEQFF	TGTGCCAGCAGCTTTGGGACGGAGGACAATGAGCAGTTCTTC
TRBV5-4	TRBJ1-5	.	.	CASSRDPGSNQPQHF	TGTGCCAGCAGCAGGGACCCTGGGAGCAATCAGCCCCAGCATTTT
TRBV7-9	TRBJ1-1	.	.	CASSLASVNTEAFF	TGTGCCAGCAGCTTAGCCAGCGTTAACACTGAAGCTTTCTTT
TRBV20-1	TRBJ1-1	.	.	CSTGPHWGTEAFF	TGCAGCACGGGGCCACACTGGGGCACTGAAGCTTTCTTT
TRBV7-9	TRBJ2-2	.	few	CASFREGGELFF	TGTGCCAGCTTTCGGGAAGGCGGGGAGCTGTTTTTT
TRBV12-3/TRBV12-4	TRBJ2-7	TRBD2	.	CASSLSARIAGEAYEQYF	TGTGCCAGCAGTTTATCAGCCCGCATAGCGGGAGAGGCCTACGAGCAGTACTTC
TRBV12-3/TRBV12-4	TRBJ2-2	.	few	CASSFRGNTGELFF	TGTGCCAGCAGTTTTAGGGGTAACACCGGGGAGCTGTTTTTT
TRBV9	TRBJ1-1	.	.	CASSVGGENTEAFF	TGTGCCAGCAGCGTAGGGGGGGAGAACACTGAAGCTTTCTTT
TRBV11-2	TRBJ2-5	TRBD1	few	CASSSRPGTGLETQYF	TGTGCCAGCAGCTCACGTCCCGGGACAGGATTGGAGACCCAGTACTTC
TRBV7-9	TRBJ1-2	.	few	CASSLEAPSNYGYTF	TGTGCCAGCAGCTTAGAAGCTCCCTCTAACTATGGCTACACCTTC